This T cell receptor (beta chain) was sequenced for a study of cytomegalovirus exposure and HLA in healthy donors. Regarding the study as a whole: Cytomegalovirus association was assigned to about 180 TCR beta chains. Most subjects had HLA-A and HLA-B alleles reportedly predicted accurately by TCR beta sequences.

Donors were nominally healthy when sampled, though unrecorded immune exposures were likely. PCR involved 60 Vbeta and 13 Jbeta primers. Produced via immunoSEQ multiplex PCR; TCRdb's table is partial and in-frame only. The sample has around 140,000 clones; the top ten hold around 1.6%. A remark on this clone: Antigen: not known.

Germline CDR1 reads KGHSH; CDR2 reads LQKENI. The CDR3 is 15 residues long. V shed 1 base and J shed 7 bases, with 16 bases lying between them. The source is a woman aged 45-60 years in good health and CMV-seronegative. The V gene is TRBV18, the J gene TRBJ2-5; weak D call: TRBD2 (5 bases). The specimen sequenced was PBMCs. For the CDR3, the DNA is TGTGCCAGCTCACCACAGGCAGCTGACGCGGGGACCCAGTACTTC. Translation: CASSPQAADAGTQYF.